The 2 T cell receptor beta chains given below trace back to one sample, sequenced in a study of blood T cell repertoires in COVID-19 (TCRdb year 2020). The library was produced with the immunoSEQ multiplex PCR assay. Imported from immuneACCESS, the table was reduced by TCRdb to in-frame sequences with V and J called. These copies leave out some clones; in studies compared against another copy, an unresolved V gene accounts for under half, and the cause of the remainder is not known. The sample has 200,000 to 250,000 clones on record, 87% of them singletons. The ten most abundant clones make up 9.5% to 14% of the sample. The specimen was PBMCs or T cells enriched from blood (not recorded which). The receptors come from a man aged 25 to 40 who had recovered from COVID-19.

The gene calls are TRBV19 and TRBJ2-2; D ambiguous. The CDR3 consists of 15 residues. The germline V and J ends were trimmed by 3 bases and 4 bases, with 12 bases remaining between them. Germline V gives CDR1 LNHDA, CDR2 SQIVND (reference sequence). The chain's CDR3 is CASSITTTGTGELFF. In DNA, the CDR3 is TGTGCCAGTAGTATTACCACCACGGGCACCGGGGAGCTGTTTTTT.

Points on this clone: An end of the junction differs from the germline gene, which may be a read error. The DNA for the CDR3 is TGCGCCAGCAGATTGGACAGTTCCTACGAGCAGTACTTC. Translating it yields CASRLDSSYEQYF. V gene TRBV5-1 combines with J gene TRBJ2-7, with D possibly matching TRBD1 (6 bases). Germline CDR1 reads SGHRS; CDR2 reads YFSETQ. This CDR3 is built from 13 residues.